This T cell receptor beta chain comes out of a study of T cells in Graves' hyperthyroidism and ophthalmopathy. Study details: Staff took peripheral blood when the initial diagnosis was made, before any treatment began. Study results and caveats: Researchers report that a 13 V-J model separated ophthalmopathy from stable hyperthyroidism.

A patient was excluded if there was uncontrolled infection, other autoimmune disease, pregnancy or lactation. Diagnosis relied on clinical symptoms, serum thyroxine and TRAb, thyroid ultrasound and orbital computed tomography. In this sample, this clonotype turned up a few times. Its antigen is not known. Researchers amplified the TCR beta CDR3 regions from RNA transcripts. The HTBI primer set was used in a first-round RT-PCR of the TCR CDR3. TCRdb independently ran MiXCR on the multiplex PCR reads; one entry per CDR3 protein. Here the sample spans nearly 750,000 distinct CDR3 sequences, 30% to 40% being singletons. The sequencing sample was made of blood. This clonotype originated in a woman between 40 and 55 years old with Graves' hyperthyroidism.

In nucleotides, the CDR3 is TGTGCCAGCAGTTTGGGGGGACAGGGACCCCACACCGGGGAGCTGTTTTTT. Protein product: CASSLGGQGPHTGELFF. The J gene is TRBJ2-2, the V gene TRBV12-3 or TRBV12-4, with 9 nucleotides matching TRBD1. The CDR3 extends over 17 amino acids. V gave up 3 bases and J gave up 3 bases; unmatched junction bases: 8.